This T cell receptor (beta chain) was identified during a study of blood T cell repertoires in COVID-19. Overall study context: T cells, B-cell-depleted T cells, or PBMCs provided the cDNA or gDNA that served as material.

Only in-frame clones appear in the TCRdb table, and some are missing; sequencing was by immunoSEQ multiplex PCR. The profile shows tens of thousands of clones, 79% of them singletons. Germline V lookup: CDR1 MNHEY, CDR2 SMNVEV (reference sequence). There are 15 residues in the CDR3. V shed 0 bases and J shed 0 bases, with 8 bases lying between them. The receptor's source is a man aged 60 to 69 with acute or convalescent COVID-19. J is TRBJ1-1 and V is TRBV27, with D unclear. The sequenced sample was peripheral blood. In DNA, the CDR3 is TGTGCCAGCAGTTTATCGGAGTACATGAACACTGAAGCTTTCTTT. Translation gives CASSLSEYMNTEAFF.